The T cell receptor beta chain described here comes from a study of low-dose radiotherapy and immunotherapy resistance in tumors. Study summary: Those assigned to Cohort 2 were treated with 1 Gy per fraction every two weeks (13 Gy in total over 26 weeks).

This clonotype was observed at least ten times. As for time point: before trial treatment. The study gave donors nivolumab, ipilimumab, aspirin, low-dose cyclophosphamide and low-dose radiotherapy. Alpha- and beta-chain coverage of first-strand cDNA came from TRAV- and TRBV-specific primers. Over around 19 PCR cycles, TCRs were amplified from a constant-region primer and V-primer adapter. TCRdb processed the reads anew with MiXCR; each CDR3 protein has one entry. Among over 70,000 distinct CDR3 sequences listed, less than 40% were seen once. The CDR3 consists of 13 residues. The sample consisted of PBMCs, taken before treatment. V gene TRBV21-1 combines with J gene TRBJ2-7; the D segment call TRBD1 is taken from the table without a DNA check. TRBV21-1 is described as a pseudogene. The TCR sequence derives from a female donor with ovarian cancer. This chain's CDR3 is CASSITGSREQYF. CDR3 DNA: TGTGCCAGCAGCATTACAGGGTCGCGGGAGCAGTACTTC.